This T cell receptor beta chain was sequenced for a study of response to subunit inactivated influenza vaccine. This clonotype appeared many times. Its antigen is undetermined. Notes on the study in general: There was a suggestion from the authors that each seasonal influenza vaccination recruits few new T cells.

In TCRdb, the RT-PCR reads were re-called with MiXCR into one record per CDR3 protein. The sample contains fewer than 700,000 distinct CDR3 sequences, approximately 13% of which appear only once. Between the trimmed V and J ends, which lost 1 base and 10 bases, there was a span of 20 bases. Germline assignment: CDR1 SGHRS and CDR2 YFSETQ. The CDR3 has 15 amino acids. The V gene is TRBV5-1, the J gene TRBJ1-1; no clear D. This TCR came from a man aged 45-65 years who received an inactivated influenza vaccine. The sample here was PBMCs from blood, taken 40 to 50 days after vaccination. The CDR3 DNA reads TGCGCCAGCAGCTTGTCTTCGGCAGGATCAACGACAGCTTTCTTT. Its translation: CASSLSSAGSTTAFF.